This entry describes one TCR beta chain. The protocol was immunoSEQ multiplex PCR, while the TCRdb copy is restricted to in-frame clones and leaves out a portion. The sample lists around 53,000 clones, roughly 90% occurring once. Germline CDR1 and CDR2: KGHSH and LQKENI. The CDR3 consists of 17 residues. V lost 0 bases and J lost 3; bases outside the gene matches: 10. This entry belongs to a study of OX40 agonist ivuxolimab in advanced cancers. The chain recombines TRBV18 with TRBJ1-2, with 7 bases that match TRBD1. This TCR derives from an adult with an advanced solid tumor such as melanoma, head and neck, liver or kidney cancer. The sample consisted of CD4+ or CD8+ T cells sorted from blood, taken in a trial of the OX40 agonist ivuxolimab. DNA of the CDR3: TGTGCCAGCTCACCACCGCGGACAGGTTTTATCTACTATGGCTACACCTTC. Translated: CASSPPRTGFIYYGYTF.